The rows below give T cell receptor beta chains drawn from one sample of a study of blood T cell repertoires in COVID-19. Sequenced by immunoSEQ multiplex PCR; TCRdb stores in-frame clones only, minus some. The sample holds 95,000 to 110,000 clones, less than 90% seen once. Sequenced: peripheral blood. These receptors all stem from a human donor in a cohort sampled during active COVID-19. CDR3s include the opening cysteine and the closing phenylalanine or tryptophan.

cdr3_aa,j_call,v_call
CASAPMGRGVGVEQYF,TRBJ2-7,TRBV28
CASSLGRTGRDGYTF,TRBJ1-2,TRBV27
CASSLIAGVYTGELFF,TRBJ2-2,TRBV7-2
CASSLNPGQGAYNEQFF,TRBJ2-1,TRBV7-3
CASSLVLGQGNIQYF,TRBJ2-4,TRBV7-2
CASSWGPRAEAFF,TRBJ1-1,TRBV6-6
CASKSVSYNEQFF,TRBJ2-1,TRBV2
CASRSRTSGRVTDTQYF,TRBJ2-3,TRBV28
CASSIGQGLNQPQHF,TRBJ1-5,TRBV2
CASSPKWQGAYEQYF,TRBJ2-7,TRBV7-2
CASSLERTAENEQFF,TRBJ2-1,TRBV7-9